This entry is about one T cell receptor beta chain. Its antigen remains unidentified. This specimen belongs to a study of blood T cells in healthy people across ages. This CDR3 comprises 15 residues. Germline V lookup: CDR1 DFQATT, CDR2 SNEGSKA (reference sequence). A sample-barcoded 5' primer and a J-beta primer mix were used in a second PCR of about 6 to 11 cycles. TCRdb independently ran MiXCR on the 5' RACE reads; one entry per CDR3 protein. The table records more than 650,000 distinct CDR3 sequences, about 48% of them present only once. Samples each yielded at least 5 micrograms of total RNA. Overall study findings and caveats: More naive CD4+ cells and higher diversity marked long-lived donors relative to aged donors.

The chain is built from TRBV20-1 and TRBJ2-1; 11 positions match TRBD2. The DNA end is more similar to TRBJ2-7, so the J call may be wrong. The sample was blood. This sequence was found in an older man in good health. The CDR3 bases are TGCAGTGCTAGACGACTAGCGGGAACGTACAATGAGCAGTACTTC. Translated: CSARRLAGTYNEQYF.